The 23 T cell receptor beta chains given below trace back to one sample, sequenced in a study of shared clonotypes between healthy human individuals (dated by TCRdb to between 2020 and 2021). Library construction relied on the immunoSEQ multiplex PCR assay. Sourced from immuneACCESS, this table was stored by TCRdb with only in-frame sequences that have V and J called. A share of the clones is absent; for the studies checked, an unresolved V gene accounts for under half, and the remainder has no known explanation. Present in this sample are 2 million to 3 million clones, approximately 92% of which were seen just once. The ten largest account for over 0.12% of the sample. Sequencing input: naive CD4+ T cells sorted from blood. In light of the paper, this sample's cell subset or site label describes: CD45RA+ positively selected. The receptors here all came from a man aged 18-30 years in good health.

This CDR3 is CASSPGGGNEQYF. For the CDR3, the DNA is TGTGCCAGCAGCCCTGGAGGGGGGAACGAGCAGTACTTC. The J gene is TRBJ2-7, the V gene TRBV11-2, with D perhaps given as TRBD1 or TRBD2 (6 bases each). Germline values: CDR1 SGHAT, CDR2 FQNNGV. The CDR3 runs 13 residues. Trimming left V 5 bases short and J 5 bases short, with 13 bases between.

The genes are TRBV4-1 and TRBJ1-3; D may be TRBD1 (6 bases). The ends were cut back, 0 bases at V and 3 bases at J, with 15 bases in the middle. CDR3 length: 17 residues. CDR1 is MGHRA, CDR2 YSYEKL, per germline. The CDR3 sequence: CASSQDQQGSFGNTIYF. For the CDR3, the DNA is TGCGCCAGCAGCCAAGATCAACAGGGAAGTTTTGGAAACACCATATATTTT.

The rearrangement uses TRBV20-1 and TRBJ2-1, with 10 bases matching TRBD2. Germline CDR1 DFQATT, CDR2 SNEGSKA (reference sequence). The CDR3 is 11 residues long. V was pared by 1 base and J by 14 bases, with 2 bases of the junction left unmatched. CDR3 DNA sequence: TGCAGTGCTAGAGCCGGGACTAGCGAGTTCTTC. Its protein product is CSARAGTSEFF.

V and J are TRBV11-1 and TRBJ2-5; perhaps TRBD1 as D (6 bases). V was cut by 1 base and J by 7 bases, with 16 bases left in between. CDR1 SGHAT and CDR2 FQDESV come from the germline V gene (reference sequence). This CDR3 contains 15 residues. This CDR3 is CASSLEGVTLGTQYF. The CDR3 DNA sequence: TGTGCCAGCAGCTTAGAGGGGGTCACCTTGGGGACCCAGTACTTC.

This clone was recorded only once. The chain employs TRBV15 and TRBJ2-3, with 12 bases aligning to TRBD2. CDR1 LNHNV and CDR2 YYDKDF come from the germline V gene (reference sequence). The CDR3 has 17 amino acids. After removal of 1 base from V and 5 bases from J, the junction contained 7 bases not matched to a gene. The CDR3 coding sequence is TGTGCCACCAGCAGAGGCGGACTAGCGGGGCGGGGAGATACGCAGTATTTT. Translation: CATSRGGLAGRGDTQYF.

The chain combines TRBV5-6 with TRBJ2-1; perhaps TRBD2 as D (6 bases). The CDR3 covers 15 residues. The germline CDR1 and CDR2 sequences are SGHDT and YYEEEE. Trimming removed 1 base at V and 3 bases at J, with 11 bases between. In DNA form, the CDR3 reads TGTGCCAGCAGCTTGAGGGACTCCTTCTACAATGAGCAGTTCTTC. Amino acid sequence: CASSLRDSFYNEQFF.

V and J are TRBV11-3 and TRBJ2-7; D not certain. CDR1 and CDR2 (germline): SGHNT, YENEEA. The V end was cut by 5 bases, the J end by 0 bases, with 23 bases between. The CDR3 has 18 residues. The CDR3 reads CASSDLVRQWPCSYEQYF. The CDR3 DNA reads TGTGCCAGCAGCGACCTTGTACGGCAGTGGCCGTGCTCCTACGAGCAGTACTTC. Using reference TRBV11-3 and TRBJ2-7 for the parts outside the CDR3, the full variable domain is EAGVVQSPRYKIIEKKQPVAFWCNPISGHNTLYWYLQNLGQGPELLIRYENEEAVDDSQLPKDRFSAERLKGVDSTLKIQPAELGDSAVYLCASSDLVRQWPCSYEQYFGPGTRLTVT.

This chain connects TRBV7-2 to TRBJ2-7; a possible D gene is TRBD2 (5 bases). Germline assignment: CDR1 SGHTA and CDR2 FQGNSA. Trimming cost V 1 base and J 4 bases, with 11 bases left between them. The CDR3 runs 14 residues. CDR3 in DNA: TGTGCCAGCAGCTTAGACTTTCGGGATTACGAGCAGTACTTC. It is translated as CASSLDFRDYEQYF.

The V call is TRBV5-1, the J call TRBJ1-1; a weak D match, TRBD1 (5 bases). CDR3 size: 16 residues. V gave up 2 bases and J gave up 1 base, with 15 bases separating them. Germline values: CDR1 SGHRS, CDR2 YFSETQ. CDR3 DNA: TGCGCCAGCAGCTTCGGGGCTGGTGGCCGGAACACTGAAGCTTTCTTT. It is translated as CASSFGAGGRNTEAFF.

V is TRBV7-2 and J is TRBJ1-5, with 10 bases fitting TRBD1. Germline values: CDR1 SGHTA, CDR2 FQGNSA. This CDR3 spans 17 amino acids. With 5 bases clipped from V and 5 bases from J, the junction kept 12 bases outside the gene matches. CDR3 in amino acids: CASSPDRGLFSYQPQHF. The CDR3 DNA follows: TGTGCCAGCAGCCCAGACAGGGGGCTGTTTTCGTATCAGCCCCAGCATTTT. Drawing the rest from reference TRBV7-2 and TRBJ1-5, the complete variable domain is GAGVSQSPSNKVTEKGKDVELRCDPISGHTALYWYRQSLGQGLEFLIYFQGNSAPDKSGLPSDRFSAERTGGSVSTLTIQRTQQEDSAVYLCASSPDRGLFSYQPQHFGDGTRLSIL.

The DNA of the CDR3 is TGCGCCAGCAGCCCTCGGGCAGGGGACCTGGCCAAAAACATTCAGTACTTC. Translation gives CASSPRAGDLAKNIQYF. The rearrangement joins TRBV4-1 to TRBJ2-4; a possible D gene is TRBD1 (6 bases). Trimming stripped 4 bases from V and 1 base from J, with 17 bases between. In germline, CDR1 is MGHRA, CDR2 YSYEKL. The CDR3 spans 17 residues.

This chain connects TRBV18 to TRBJ1-1; tentative D call: TRBD1 (5 bases). V gave up 0 bases and J gave up 5 bases, with 13 bases separating them. The CDR3 runs 15 residues. CDR1 KGHSH and CDR2 LQKENI come from the germline V gene. The CDR3 DNA sequence: TGTGCCAGCTCACCACCGTCGGGGGATAGAACTGAAGCTTTCTTT. As protein: CASSPPSGDRTEAFF.

The gene calls are TRBV5-4 and TRBJ2-1; the match to TRBD1 covers 9 bases. The germline gives CDR1 SGHNT, CDR2 YYREEE (reference sequence). Trimming at V came to 1 base and at J to 1 base, leaving 6 bases not matched to a gene. There are 17 residues in the CDR3. DNA for the CDR3: TGTGCCAGCAGCTTGCCCCCGGGACAGGGTTCCTACAATGAGCAGTTCTTC. This gives the protein CASSLPPGQGSYNEQFF.

With respect to this clone: Other DNA sequences within the sample encode an identical CDR3. This chain connects TRBV30 to TRBJ1-5, with 12 bases aligning to TRBD1. This CDR3 comprises 14 residues. J was trimmed by 6 bases and V by 5 bases; bases with no gene match: 5. Germline V gives CDR1 GTSNPN, CDR2 SVGIG (reference sequence). CDR3 nucleotide sequence: TGTGCCTGGCGGGGACAGGGGGCGGGTCAGCCCCAGCATTTT. It translates to CAWRGQGAGQPQHF.

This clone was detected only once. CDR3 nucleotides: TGTGCCAGCAGCGGACAGACAGGAAAGTCCTACGAGCAGTACTTC. Protein: CASSGQTGKSYEQYF. The rearrangement uses TRBV14 and TRBJ2-7; D is perhaps TRBD1 (6 bases). Per germline, CDR1 SGHDN and CDR2 FVKESK. The CDR3 runs to 15 residues. Trimming took 5 bases from V and 1 from J, leaving 15 bases between them.

Turning to this clone: At one end the junction does not follow the germline gene, possibly because of a read error. The rearrangement links TRBV4-1 to TRBJ2-1; 8 bases are a match to TRBD2. Germline values: CDR1 MGHRA, CDR2 YSYEKL. The CDR3 length is 16 residues. The CDR3 nucleotides are TGCGCCAGCAGCCTCCTGCCGGGACTAGACTACACTGAGCAGTTCTTC. Its protein is CASSLLPGLDYTEQFF.

The J gene is TRBJ2-1, the V gene TRBV7-9, with D hard to call. The CDR3 runs to 14 residues. Looked up from germline, CDR1 is SEHNR and CDR2 is FQNEAQ (reference sequence). V lost 1 base and J lost 3, with 7 bases in between. DNA of the CDR3: TGTGCCAGCAGCTTAGTCCAGCACTACAATGAGCAGTTCTTC. Translation: CASSLVQHYNEQFF.

This clone came up once. V and J are TRBV6-5 and TRBJ2-7; no reliable D call. Per germline, CDR1 MNHEY and CDR2 SVGAGI. The CDR3 spans 14 residues. The V end lost 6 bases, the J end lost 0 bases, and 12 bases lay between the germline ends. For the CDR3, the DNA is TGTGCCAGCAGGCCTAGACGGAGCTCCTACGAGCAGTACTTC. Its protein product is CASRPRRSSYEQYF.

V and J are TRBV30 and TRBJ1-2; tentatively, D is TRBD1 (6 bases). The CDR3 consists of 15 residues. Germline CDR1 is GTSNPN and CDR2 is SVGIG (reference sequence). V was pared by 2 bases and J by 4 bases, with 17 bases between. The chain's CDR3 is CAWSLGEGGAYGYTF. The DNA of the CDR3 is TGTGCCTGGAGTTTAGGAGAGGGGGGCGCCTATGGCTACACCTTC.

This clone was seen once. The chain employs TRBV2 and TRBJ1-5, with D possibly matching TRBD1 (5 bases). From germline, CDR1 is SNHLY and CDR2 FYNNEI. CDR3 length equals 15 residues. Trimming pared 4 bases from V and 2 bases from J, leaving 12 bases between. CDR3: CASSGAGPGNQPQHF. CDR3 nucleotides: TGTGCCAGCAGTGGAGCAGGGCCCGGCAATCAGCCCCAGCATTTT.

The genes are TRBV5-1 and TRBJ2-5; D may correspond to TRBD1 or TRBD2 (6 bases each). The length of the CDR3 is 15 residues. Germline V lookup: CDR1 SGHRS, CDR2 YFSETQ. The V and J ends lost 1 base and 3 bases respectively, with 13 bases between them. The CDR3 region has the DNA TGCGCCAGCAGCTTGTGGGGGGCCTCTAAAGAGACCCAGTACTTC. Translated, it gives CASSLWGASKETQYF.

The chain carries TRBV5-1 and TRBJ1-6, with D possibly TRBD1 on 5 matching bases. V lost 0 bases to trimming and J lost 9 bases, with 16 bases between them. Per the germline V gene, CDR1 is SGHRS and CDR2 is YFSETQ. This CDR3 contains 16 residues. The CDR3 protein is CASSLESQGLGSPLHF. DNA of the CDR3: TGCGCCAGCAGCTTGGAGAGTCAGGGCCTAGGTTCACCCCTCCACTTT. Full variable domain (rest looked up from reference TRBV5-1 and TRBJ1-6): KAGVTQTPRYLIKTRGQQVTLSCSPISGHRSVSWYQQTPGQGLQFLFEYFSETQRNKGNFPGRFSGRQFSNSRSEMNVSTLELGDSALYLCASSLESQGLGSPLHFGNGTRLTVT.

The chain carries TRBV10-2 and TRBJ2-1, with D perhaps assigned TRBD1 or TRBD2 (5 bases each). V lost 4 bases and J 7 bases, leaving 11 bases between the germline ends. The CDR3 is made up of 13 amino acids. Germline V gene lookup returns CDR1 WSHSY and CDR2 SAAADI. For the CDR3, the DNA is TGCGCCAGCAGTGCTTTGGGGGAGAATGAGCAGTTCTTC. Translating it yields CASSALGENEQFF.